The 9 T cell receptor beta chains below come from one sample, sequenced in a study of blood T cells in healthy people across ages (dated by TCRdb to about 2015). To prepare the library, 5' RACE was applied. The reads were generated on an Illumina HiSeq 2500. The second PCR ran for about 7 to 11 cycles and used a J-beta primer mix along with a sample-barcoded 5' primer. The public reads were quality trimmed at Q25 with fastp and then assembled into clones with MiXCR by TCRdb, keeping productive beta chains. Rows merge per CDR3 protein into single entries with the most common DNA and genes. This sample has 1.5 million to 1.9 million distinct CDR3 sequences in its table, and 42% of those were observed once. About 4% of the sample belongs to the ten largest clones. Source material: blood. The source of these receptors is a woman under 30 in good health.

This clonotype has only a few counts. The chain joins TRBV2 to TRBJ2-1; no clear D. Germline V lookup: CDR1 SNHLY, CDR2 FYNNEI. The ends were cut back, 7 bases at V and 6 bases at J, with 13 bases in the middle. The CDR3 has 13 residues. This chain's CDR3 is CASTGEMVNEQFF. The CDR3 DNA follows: TGTGCCAGCACTGGAGAGATGGTCAATGAGCAGTTCTTC.

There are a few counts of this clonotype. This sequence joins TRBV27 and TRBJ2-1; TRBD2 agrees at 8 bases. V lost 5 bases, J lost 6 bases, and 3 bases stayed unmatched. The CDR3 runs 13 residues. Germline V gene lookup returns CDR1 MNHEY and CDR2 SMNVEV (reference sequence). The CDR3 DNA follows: TGTGCCAGCAGTGTACGGGGGGGCAATGAGCAGTTCTTC. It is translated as CASSVRGGNEQFF.

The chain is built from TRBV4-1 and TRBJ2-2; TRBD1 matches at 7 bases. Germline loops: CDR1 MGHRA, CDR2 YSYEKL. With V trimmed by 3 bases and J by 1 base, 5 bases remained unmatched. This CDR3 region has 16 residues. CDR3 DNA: TGCGCCAGCAGCCAGACAGGGAGAGGGAACACCGGGGAGCTGTTTTTT. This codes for CASSQTGRGNTGELFF.

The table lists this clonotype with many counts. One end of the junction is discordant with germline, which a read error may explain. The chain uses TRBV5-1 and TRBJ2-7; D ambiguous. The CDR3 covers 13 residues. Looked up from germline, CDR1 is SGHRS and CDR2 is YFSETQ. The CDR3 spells CASSLVTSYEQYF. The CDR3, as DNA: TGTGCCAGCAGTTTGGTAACCTCCTACGAGCAGTACTTC.

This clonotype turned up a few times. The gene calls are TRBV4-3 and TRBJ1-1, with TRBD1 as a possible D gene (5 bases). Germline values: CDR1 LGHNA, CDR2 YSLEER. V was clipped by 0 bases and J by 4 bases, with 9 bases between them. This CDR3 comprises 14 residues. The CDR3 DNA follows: TGCGCCAGCAGCCAAGATTGGAGGGGCACTGAAGCTTTCTTT. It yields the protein CASSQDWRGTEAFF.

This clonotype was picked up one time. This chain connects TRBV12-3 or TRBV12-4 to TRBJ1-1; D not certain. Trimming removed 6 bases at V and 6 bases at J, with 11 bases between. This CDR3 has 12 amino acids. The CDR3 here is CASRLGRAEAFF. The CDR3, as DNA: TGTGCCAGCAGACTAGGCCGGGCTGAAGCTTTCTTT.

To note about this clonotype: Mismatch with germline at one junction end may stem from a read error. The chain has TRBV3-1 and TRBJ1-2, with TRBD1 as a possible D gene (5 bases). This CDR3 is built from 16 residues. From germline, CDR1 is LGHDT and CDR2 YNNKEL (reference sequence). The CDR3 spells CASSQARVQGWNGHTF. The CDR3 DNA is TGTGCCAGCAGCCAAGCCAGGGTGCAAGGGTGGAATGGCCACACCTTC.

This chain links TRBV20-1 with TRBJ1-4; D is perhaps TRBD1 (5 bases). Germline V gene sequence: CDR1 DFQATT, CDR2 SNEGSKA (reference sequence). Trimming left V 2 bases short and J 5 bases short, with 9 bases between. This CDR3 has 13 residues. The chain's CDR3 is CSARNGGNEKLFF. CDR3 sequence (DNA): TGCAGTGCTAGAAATGGGGGGAATGAAAAACTGTTTTTT.

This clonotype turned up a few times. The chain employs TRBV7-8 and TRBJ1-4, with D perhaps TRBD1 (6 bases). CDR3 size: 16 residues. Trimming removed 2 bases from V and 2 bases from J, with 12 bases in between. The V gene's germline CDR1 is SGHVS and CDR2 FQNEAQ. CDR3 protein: CASSLTPGVTNEKLFF. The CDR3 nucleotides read TGTGCCAGCAGCTTAACGCCAGGGGTTACTAATGAAAAACTGTTTTTT.